This T cell receptor (beta chain) derives from a study of blood T cell repertoires in COVID-19. Study-level background: Acute and convalescent COVID-19 samples came from the United States, Italy and Spain. The cDNA or gDNA used as material had been derived from T cells, B-cell-depleted T cells, or PBMCs.

Methods used by the authors: By means of reference gene primer amplification, nucleated cell counts were estimated. Sequencing was performed with immunoSEQ multiplex PCR; in TCRdb, only in-frame clones are kept and a portion is missing. The DNA gave D and trimming, while V, J and clone size come from that table. The top ten hold around 7% of the sample, which has about 160,000 clones, approximately 86% seen once. While infection was still active, Seattle patients were enrolled and then followed longitudinally. Germline V CDR1 and CDR2: SEHNR, FQNEAQ (reference sequence). The ends lost 4 bases at V and 0 bases at J; junction bases unmatched: 15. CDR3 length equals 19 residues.

The receptor comes from a woman aged 35 to 49 with COVID-19, enrolled during active disease. Source material: peripheral blood. V is TRBV7-9 and J is TRBJ2-3; TRBD2 aligns across 8 bases. The CDR3 is CASSSRIGVSGTSTDTQYF. DNA of the CDR3: TGTGCCAGCAGCTCCCGGATCGGGGTTAGCGGGACTAGCACAGATACGCAGTATTTT.